This paragraph covers one TCR beta chain sequence. Its cognate antigen is unknown. The data are from a study of cytomegalovirus exposure and HLA in healthy donors. Notes on the study in general: A missense variant in DCLRE1C was later tied to TCR beta V- and J-gene trimming. Rarity marked most TCR sequences, yet some public TCRs occurred in many donors.

PCR amplification relied on 60 Vbeta primers (plus 13 Jbeta primers). Sequencing used immunoSEQ multiplex PCR; TCRdb keeps in-frame clones, though not all of them. The table has approximately 89,000 clones, approximately 80% seen once. This donor's record omits CMV serostatus. This TCR was recovered from a human donor in good health. The sequenced sample consisted of PBMCs.

CDR3 residues: CVGTKSDGYTF. The CDR3 nucleotides are TGCGTAGGGACAAAGTCGGATGGCTACACCTTC. This chain links TRBV20-1 with TRBJ1-2; TRBD1 might be the D (6 bases). Per the germline V gene, CDR1 is DFQATT and CDR2 is SNEGSKA (reference sequence). The length of the CDR3 is 11 residues.